This T cell receptor (beta chain) was profiled in a study of shared clonotypes between healthy human individuals. With 0 bases removed from V and 0 bases from J, the gap between germline ends came to 12 bases. Germline V lookup: CDR1 MGHRA, CDR2 YSYEKL. The CDR3 sequence is 17 residues long. Assay: immunoSEQ multiplex PCR; the TCRdb copy retains only in-frame clones and omits some. Of over 2 million clones in the sample, roughly 94% are singletons; the top ten hold 0.13%. The specimen was naive CD4+ T cells sorted from blood. Subset of the sample: CD45RA+ positively selected. The gene calls are TRBV4-1 and TRBJ1-5; D may be TRBD1 (5 bases). The sequence came from a man between 18 and 29 years old in good health. DNA of the CDR3: TGCGCCAGCAGCCAAGATAGCGCGGGGCATAGCAATCAGCCCCAGCATTTT. Protein product: CASSQDSAGHSNQPQHF.